The 9 T cell receptor beta chains below come from one sample, sequenced in a study of a mutant IDH1 vaccine in newly diagnosed glioma. The time point is: week 5, during vaccination. Doses of 300 ug of mutant IDH1 20-mer peptide were given with topical imiquimod. Their antigens are not known. Produced via immunoSEQ multiplex PCR; TCRdb's table is partial and in-frame only. Of tens of thousands of clones listed, 87% are singletons. Here the sequenced sample was peripheral blood mononuclear cells (PBMCs), taken from a glioma patient whose treatment included an IDH1 peptide vaccine. Receptors were obtained from a woman between 40 and 50 years old with glioma. Some clones in this sample may be carry-over from other donors' samples.

The V call is TRBV5-6, the J call TRBJ2-2, with 7 nucleotides matching TRBD1. Germline V gives CDR1 SGHDT, CDR2 YYEEEE. V trimming: 4 bases; J trimming: 3 bases; junction bases outside the gene matches: 15. This CDR3 is 18 amino acids long. CDR3 sequence reads: CASSRAGGTAFYTGELFF. For the CDR3, the DNA is TGTGCCAGCAGCCGGGCGGGTGGGACAGCATTTTACACCGGGGAGCTGTTTTTT.

The J gene is TRBJ2-5, the V gene TRBV7-2, with TRBD2 matching over 8 bases. In germline, CDR1 is SGHTA, CDR2 FQGNSA. The V segment lost 1 base and the J segment 1 base; nucleotides outside the gene matches: 8. The CDR3 is 17 amino acids. CDR3 in amino acids: CASSLDVISGTQETQYF. The CDR3, as DNA: TGTGCCAGCAGCTTAGATGTCATTAGCGGGACCCAAGAGACCCAGTACTTC.

This clone was recorded once. This rearrangement joins TRBV5-1 to TRBJ2-5; D perhaps matches TRBD2 (7 bases). Looked up from germline, CDR1 is SGHRS and CDR2 is YFSETQ. The CDR3 length is 15 residues. V was clipped by 2 bases and J by 2 bases, with 13 bases between them. This chain's CDR3 is CASSLDGGTQETQYF. DNA for the CDR3: TGCGCCAGCAGCTTAGACGGGGGGACACAAGAGACCCAGTACTTC.

The chain recombines TRBV6-6 with TRBJ2-7; 9 nucleotides align to TRBD2. The CDR3 is 14 residues long. J gave up 6 bases and V 4 bases, and 7 bases lay outside the gene matches. CDR1 MNHNY and CDR2 SVGAGI come from the germline V gene (reference sequence). The chain's CDR3 is CASSSVAGVSEQYF. The CDR3 DNA follows: TGTGCCAGCAGTTCCGTAGCGGGAGTAAGCGAGCAGTACTTC.

This chain links TRBV18 with TRBJ1-1; D is unclear. V lost 5 bases and J 1 base, leaving 8 bases between the germline ends. The CDR3 sequence is 13 residues long. Looked up from germline, CDR1 is KGHSH and CDR2 is LQKENI. Here the CDR3 reads CASSRLRNTEAFF. DNA for the CDR3: TGTGCCAGCTCAAGGTTGCGGAACACTGAAGCTTTCTTT.

A single count supports this clone. The chain combines TRBV6-1 with TRBJ2-7; either TRBD1 or TRBD2 may fit D (5 bases each). Germline V CDR1 and CDR2: MNHNS, SASEGT. The CDR3 sequence is 13 residues long. CDR3 nucleotide sequence: TGTGCTTCCCGAGGGGAGAACACCTACGAGCAGTACTTC. This encodes CASRGENTYEQYF.

The genes are TRBV7-9 and TRBJ2-5; possible D gene TRBD1, 6 bases. The V and J ends lost 1 base and 2 bases respectively, with 11 bases between them. CDR1 is SEHNR and CDR2 is FQNEAQ in the germline V gene (reference sequence). The CDR3 runs to 15 residues. The CDR3 protein is CASSLETGLQETQYF. The CDR3, as DNA: TGTGCCAGCAGCTTAGAGACAGGATTACAAGAGACCCAGTACTTC.

The V and J genes are TRBV9 and TRBJ2-2; D is perhaps TRBD2 (7 bases). The CDR3 extends over 16 amino acids. Germline V CDR1 and CDR2: SGDLS, YYNGEE. Trimming took 0 bases from V and 5 from J, leaving 14 bases between them. The CDR3 DNA sequence: TGTGCCAGCAGCGTAGAGGGGGGGGCGGCGACCGGGGAGCTGTTTTTT. Protein product: CASSVEGGAATGELFF.

This clone has a single count. This chain links TRBV28 with TRBJ1-2; D perhaps matches TRBD1 (5 bases). The CDR3 sequence is 12 residues long. CDR1 is MDHEN, CDR2 SYDVKM, per germline. The V gene lost 4 bases and the J gene lost 6 bases, with 9 bases spanning the gap. The CDR3 DNA reads TGTGCCAGCAGTTCGAGGACAAATGGCTACACCTTC. Translated, it gives CASSSRTNGYTF.